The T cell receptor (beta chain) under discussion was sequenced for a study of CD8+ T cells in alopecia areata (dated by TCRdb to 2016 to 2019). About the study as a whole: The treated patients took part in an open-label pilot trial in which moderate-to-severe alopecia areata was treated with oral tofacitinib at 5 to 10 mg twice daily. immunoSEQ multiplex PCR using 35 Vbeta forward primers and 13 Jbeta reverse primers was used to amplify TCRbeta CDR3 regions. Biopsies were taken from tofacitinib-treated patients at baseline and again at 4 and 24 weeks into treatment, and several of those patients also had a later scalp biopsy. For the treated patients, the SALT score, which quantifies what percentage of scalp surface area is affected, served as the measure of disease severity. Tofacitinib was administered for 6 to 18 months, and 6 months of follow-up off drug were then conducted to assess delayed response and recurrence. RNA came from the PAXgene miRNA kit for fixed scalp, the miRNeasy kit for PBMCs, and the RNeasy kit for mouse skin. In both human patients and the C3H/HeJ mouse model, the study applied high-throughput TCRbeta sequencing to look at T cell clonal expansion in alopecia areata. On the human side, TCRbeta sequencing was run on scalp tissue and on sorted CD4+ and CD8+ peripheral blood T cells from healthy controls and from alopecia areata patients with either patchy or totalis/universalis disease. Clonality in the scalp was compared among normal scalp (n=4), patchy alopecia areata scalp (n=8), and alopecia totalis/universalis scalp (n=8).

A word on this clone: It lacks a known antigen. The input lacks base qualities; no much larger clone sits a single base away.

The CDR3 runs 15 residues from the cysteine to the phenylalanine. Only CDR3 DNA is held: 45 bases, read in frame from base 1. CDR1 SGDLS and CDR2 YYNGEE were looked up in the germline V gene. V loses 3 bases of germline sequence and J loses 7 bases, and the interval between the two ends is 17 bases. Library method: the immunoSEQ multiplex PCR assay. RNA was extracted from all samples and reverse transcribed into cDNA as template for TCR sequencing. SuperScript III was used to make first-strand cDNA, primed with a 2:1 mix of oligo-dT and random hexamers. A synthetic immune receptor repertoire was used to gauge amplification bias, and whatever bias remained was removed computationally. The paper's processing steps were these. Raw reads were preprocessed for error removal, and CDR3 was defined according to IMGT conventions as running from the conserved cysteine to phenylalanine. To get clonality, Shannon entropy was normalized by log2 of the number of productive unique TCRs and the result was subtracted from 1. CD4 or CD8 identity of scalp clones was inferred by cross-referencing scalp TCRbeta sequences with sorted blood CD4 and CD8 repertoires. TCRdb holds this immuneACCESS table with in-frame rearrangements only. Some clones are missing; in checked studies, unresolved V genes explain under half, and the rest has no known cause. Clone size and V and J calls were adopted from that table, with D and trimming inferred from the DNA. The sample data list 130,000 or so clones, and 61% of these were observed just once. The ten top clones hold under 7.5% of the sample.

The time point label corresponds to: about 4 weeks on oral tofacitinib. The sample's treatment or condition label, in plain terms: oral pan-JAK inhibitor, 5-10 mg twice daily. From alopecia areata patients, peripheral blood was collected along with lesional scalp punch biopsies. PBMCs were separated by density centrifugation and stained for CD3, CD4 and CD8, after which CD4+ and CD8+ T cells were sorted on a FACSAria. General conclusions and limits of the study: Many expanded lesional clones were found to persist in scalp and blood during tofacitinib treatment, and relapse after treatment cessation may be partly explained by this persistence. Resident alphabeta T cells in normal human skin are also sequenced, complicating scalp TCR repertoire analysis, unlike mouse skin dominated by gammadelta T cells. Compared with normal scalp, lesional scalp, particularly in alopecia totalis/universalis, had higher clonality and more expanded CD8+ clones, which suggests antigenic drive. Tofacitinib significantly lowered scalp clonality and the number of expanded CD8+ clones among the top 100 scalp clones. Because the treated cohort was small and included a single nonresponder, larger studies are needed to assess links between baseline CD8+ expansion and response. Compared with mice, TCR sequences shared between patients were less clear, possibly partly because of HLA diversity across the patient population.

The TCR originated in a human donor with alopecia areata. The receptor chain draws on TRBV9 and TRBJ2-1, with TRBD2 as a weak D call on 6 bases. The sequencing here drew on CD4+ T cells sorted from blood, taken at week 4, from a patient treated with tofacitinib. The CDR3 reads CASSEHIAARNEQFF. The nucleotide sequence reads TGTGCCAGCAGCGAGCATATAGCGGCTCGGAATGAGCAGTTCTTC.